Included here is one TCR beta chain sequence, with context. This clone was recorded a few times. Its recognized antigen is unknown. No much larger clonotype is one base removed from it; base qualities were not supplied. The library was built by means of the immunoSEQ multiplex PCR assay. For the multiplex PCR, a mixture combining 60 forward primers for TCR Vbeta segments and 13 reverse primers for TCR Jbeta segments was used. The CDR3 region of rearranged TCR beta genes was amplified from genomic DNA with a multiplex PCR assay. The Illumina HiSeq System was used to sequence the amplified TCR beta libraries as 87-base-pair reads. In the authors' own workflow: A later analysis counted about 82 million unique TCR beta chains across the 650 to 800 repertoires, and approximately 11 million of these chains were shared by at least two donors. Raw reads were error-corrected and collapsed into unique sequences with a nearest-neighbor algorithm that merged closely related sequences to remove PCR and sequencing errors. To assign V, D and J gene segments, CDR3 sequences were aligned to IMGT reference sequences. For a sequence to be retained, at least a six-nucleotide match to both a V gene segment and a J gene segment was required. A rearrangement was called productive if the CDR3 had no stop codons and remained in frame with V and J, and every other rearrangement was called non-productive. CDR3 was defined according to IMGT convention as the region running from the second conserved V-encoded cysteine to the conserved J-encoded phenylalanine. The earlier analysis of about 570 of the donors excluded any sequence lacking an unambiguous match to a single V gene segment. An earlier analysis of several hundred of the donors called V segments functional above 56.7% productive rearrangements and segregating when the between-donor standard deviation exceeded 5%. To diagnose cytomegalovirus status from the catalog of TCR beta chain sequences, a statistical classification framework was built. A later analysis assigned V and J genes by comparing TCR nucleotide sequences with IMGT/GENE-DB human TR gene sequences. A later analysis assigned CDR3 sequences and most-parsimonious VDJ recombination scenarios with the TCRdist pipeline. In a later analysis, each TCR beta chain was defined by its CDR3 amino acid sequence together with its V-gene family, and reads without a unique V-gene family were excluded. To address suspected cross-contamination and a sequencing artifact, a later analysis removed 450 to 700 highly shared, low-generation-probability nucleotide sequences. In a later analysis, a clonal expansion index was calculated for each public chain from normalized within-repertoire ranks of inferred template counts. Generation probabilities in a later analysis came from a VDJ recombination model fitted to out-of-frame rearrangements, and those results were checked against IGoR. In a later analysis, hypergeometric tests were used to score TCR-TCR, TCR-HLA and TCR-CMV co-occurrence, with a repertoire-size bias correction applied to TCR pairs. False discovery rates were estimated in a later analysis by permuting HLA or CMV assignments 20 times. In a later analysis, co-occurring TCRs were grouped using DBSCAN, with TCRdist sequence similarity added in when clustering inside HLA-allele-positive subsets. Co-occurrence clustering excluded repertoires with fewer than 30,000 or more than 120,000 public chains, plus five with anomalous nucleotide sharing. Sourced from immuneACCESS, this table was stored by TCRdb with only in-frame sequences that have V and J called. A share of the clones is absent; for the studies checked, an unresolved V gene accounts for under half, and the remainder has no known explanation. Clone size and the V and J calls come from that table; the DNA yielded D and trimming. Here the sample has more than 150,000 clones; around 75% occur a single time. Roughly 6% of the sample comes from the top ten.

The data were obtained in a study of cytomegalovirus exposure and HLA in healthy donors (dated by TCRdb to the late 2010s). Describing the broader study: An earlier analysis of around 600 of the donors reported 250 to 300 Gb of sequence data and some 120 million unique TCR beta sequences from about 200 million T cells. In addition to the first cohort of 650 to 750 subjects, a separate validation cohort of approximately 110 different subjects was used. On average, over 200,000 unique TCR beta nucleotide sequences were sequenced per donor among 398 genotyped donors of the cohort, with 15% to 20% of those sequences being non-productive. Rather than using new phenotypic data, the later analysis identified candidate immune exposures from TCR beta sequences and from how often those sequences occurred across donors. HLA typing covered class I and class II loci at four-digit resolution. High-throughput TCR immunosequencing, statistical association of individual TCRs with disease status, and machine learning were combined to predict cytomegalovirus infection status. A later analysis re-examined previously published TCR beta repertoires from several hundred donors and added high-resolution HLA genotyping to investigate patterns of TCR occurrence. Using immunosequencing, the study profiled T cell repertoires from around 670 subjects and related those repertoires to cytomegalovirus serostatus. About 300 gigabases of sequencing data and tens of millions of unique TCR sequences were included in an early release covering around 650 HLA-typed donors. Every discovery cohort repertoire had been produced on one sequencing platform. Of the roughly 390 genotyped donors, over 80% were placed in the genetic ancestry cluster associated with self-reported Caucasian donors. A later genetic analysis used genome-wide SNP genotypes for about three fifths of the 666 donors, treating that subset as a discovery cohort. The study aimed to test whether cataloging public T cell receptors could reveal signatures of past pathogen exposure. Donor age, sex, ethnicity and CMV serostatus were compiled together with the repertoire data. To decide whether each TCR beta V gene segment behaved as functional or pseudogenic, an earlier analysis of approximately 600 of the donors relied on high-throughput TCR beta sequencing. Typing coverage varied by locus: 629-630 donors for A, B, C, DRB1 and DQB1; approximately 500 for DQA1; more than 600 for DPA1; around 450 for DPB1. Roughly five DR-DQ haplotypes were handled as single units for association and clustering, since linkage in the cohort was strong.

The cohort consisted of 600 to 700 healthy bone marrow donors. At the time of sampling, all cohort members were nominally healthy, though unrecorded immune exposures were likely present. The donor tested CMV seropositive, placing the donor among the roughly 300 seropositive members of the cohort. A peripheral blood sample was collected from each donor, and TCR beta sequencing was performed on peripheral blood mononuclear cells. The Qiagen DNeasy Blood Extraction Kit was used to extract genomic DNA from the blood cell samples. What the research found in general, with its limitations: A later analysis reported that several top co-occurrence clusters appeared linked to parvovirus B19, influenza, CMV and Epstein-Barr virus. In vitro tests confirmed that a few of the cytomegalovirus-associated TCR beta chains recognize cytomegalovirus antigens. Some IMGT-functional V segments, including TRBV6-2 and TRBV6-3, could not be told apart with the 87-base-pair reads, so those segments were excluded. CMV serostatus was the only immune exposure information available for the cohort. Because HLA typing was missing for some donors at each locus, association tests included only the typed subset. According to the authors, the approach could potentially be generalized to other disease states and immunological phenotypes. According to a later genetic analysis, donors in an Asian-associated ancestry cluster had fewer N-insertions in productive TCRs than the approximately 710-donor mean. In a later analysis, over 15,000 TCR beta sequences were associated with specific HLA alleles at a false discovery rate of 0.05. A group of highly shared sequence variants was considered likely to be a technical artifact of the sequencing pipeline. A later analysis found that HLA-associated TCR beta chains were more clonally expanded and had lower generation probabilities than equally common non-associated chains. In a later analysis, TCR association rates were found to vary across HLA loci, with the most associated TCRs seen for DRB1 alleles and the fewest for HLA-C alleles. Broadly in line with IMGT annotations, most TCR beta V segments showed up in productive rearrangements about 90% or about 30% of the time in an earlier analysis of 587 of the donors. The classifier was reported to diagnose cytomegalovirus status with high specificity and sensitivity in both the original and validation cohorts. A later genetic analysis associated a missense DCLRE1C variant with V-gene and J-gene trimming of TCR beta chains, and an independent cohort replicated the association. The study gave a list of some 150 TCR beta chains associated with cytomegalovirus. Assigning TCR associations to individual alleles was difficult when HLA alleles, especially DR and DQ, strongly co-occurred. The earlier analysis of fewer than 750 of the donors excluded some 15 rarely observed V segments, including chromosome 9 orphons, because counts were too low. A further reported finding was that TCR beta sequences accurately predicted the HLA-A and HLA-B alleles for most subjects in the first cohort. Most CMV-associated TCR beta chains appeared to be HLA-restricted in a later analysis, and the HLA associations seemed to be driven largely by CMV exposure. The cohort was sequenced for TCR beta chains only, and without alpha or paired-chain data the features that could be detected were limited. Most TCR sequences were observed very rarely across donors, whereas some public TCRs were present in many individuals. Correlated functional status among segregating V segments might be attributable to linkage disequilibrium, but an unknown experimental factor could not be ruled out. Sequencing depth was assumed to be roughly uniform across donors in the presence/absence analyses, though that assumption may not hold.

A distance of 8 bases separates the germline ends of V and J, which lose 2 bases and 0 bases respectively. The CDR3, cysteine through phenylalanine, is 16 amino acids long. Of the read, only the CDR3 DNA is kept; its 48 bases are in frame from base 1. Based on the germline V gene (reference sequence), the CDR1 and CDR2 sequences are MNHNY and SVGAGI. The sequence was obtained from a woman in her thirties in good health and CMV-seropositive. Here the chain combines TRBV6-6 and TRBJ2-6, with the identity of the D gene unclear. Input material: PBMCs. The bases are TGTGCCAGCAGTTACCCGTCTAGCTCTGGGGCCAACGTCCTGACTTTC. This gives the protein CASSYPSSSGANVLTF.